This passage covers 8 T cell receptor beta chains from one sample sequenced in a study of CD8 T cells in ankylosing spondylitis. No antigen is known for these receptors. Each CDR3 protein gets one entry after TCRdb re-called the 5' RACE reads with MiXCR. Of some 240,000 distinct CDR3 sequences in the sample, around 7.9% were seen once. Whole-study findings and limits: About 8 highly homologous variants made up a TCR beta motif that seemed to typify ankylosing spondylitis blood.

Sequencing was done on a sample of blood, either unsorted or a sorted T cell fraction (not recorded which). The receptors stem from a male donor with ankylosing spondylitis.

At least ten counts were recorded for this clonotype. The chain employs TRBV9 and TRBJ2-1, with D perhaps matching TRBD1 (5 bases). Germline values: CDR1 SGDLS, CDR2 YYNGEE. Trimming took off 4 bases at V and 6 bases at J, with 17 bases between the two ends. The CDR3 loop spans 15 amino acids. The CDR3 sequence: CASSPRLGRPNEQFF. The CDR3 DNA reads TGTGCCAGCAGCCCGCGTTTGGGGCGTCCCAATGAGCAGTTCTTC. Complete variable domain (other parts from reference TRBV9 and TRBJ2-1): DSGVTQTPKHLITATGQRVTLRCSPRSGDLSVYWYQQSLDQGLQFLIQYYNGEERAKGNILERFSAQQFPDLHSELNLSSLELGDSALYFCASSPRLGRPNEQFFGPGTRLTVL.

There are many counts of this clonotype. The chain joins TRBV28 to TRBJ2-1, with 11 bases matching TRBD2. CDR1 is MDHEN and CDR2 is SYDVKM in the germline V gene. This CDR3 has 15 residues. The V and J ends lost 6 bases and 7 bases, in that order; junction bases with no gene match: 8. The CDR3 is CASSPLAGVVNEQFF. Written as DNA, the CDR3 is TGTGCCAGCAGCCCACTAGCGGGAGTAGTTAATGAGCAGTTCTTC.

This clonotype was counted at least ten times. CDR3 in amino acids: CSVDGQWTNEQFF. CDR3 nucleotides: TGCAGCGTTGATGGACAGTGGACCAATGAGCAGTTCTTC. The chain recombines TRBV29-1 with TRBJ2-1; D is possibly TRBD1 (6 bases). This CDR3 has 13 amino acids. Trimming took 3 bases from V and 6 from J, leaving 12 bases between them. In germline, CDR1 is SQVTM, CDR2 ANQGSEA.

The genes are TRBV11-2 and TRBJ2-7; unclear D gene. The CDR3 is 11 residues long. V was shortened by 3 bases and J by 6 bases, with 6 bases between the two germline ends. Germline lookup yields CDR1 SGHAT and CDR2 FQNNGV. The CDR3 region is CASSFRVEQYF. The CDR3 DNA reads TGTGCCAGCAGCTTCCGGGTCGAGCAGTACTTC.

In this sample, this clonotype turned up many times. V usage is TRBV13 and J usage is TRBJ2-7; D possibly matches TRBD1 or TRBD2 (5 bases each). The V end was cut by 5 bases, the J end by 5 bases, with 19 bases between. Germline CDR1 reads PRHDT; CDR2 reads FYEKMQ (reference sequence). The length of the CDR3 is 15 residues. CDR3 sequence reads: CASSPPGTDGDEQYF. CDR3 DNA sequence: TGTGCCAGCAGCCCCCCCGGGACGGACGGCGACGAGCAGTACTTC.

The chain has TRBV2 and TRBJ1-2; D remains ambiguous. The germline V gene encodes CDR1 SNHLY and CDR2 FYNNEI. Trimming pared 4 bases from V and 1 base from J, leaving 16 bases between. This CDR3 spans 16 amino acids. CDR3 loop: CASSGSPDVLNYGYTF. As DNA, the CDR3 is TGTGCCAGCAGTGGAAGTCCAGACGTACTTAACTATGGCTACACCTTC.

This clonotype was detected ten times or more. The V gene is TRBV7-3, the J gene TRBJ2-3; D is uncertain. The CDR3 is made up of 14 amino acids. Between the trimmed V and J ends, which lost 5 bases and 1 base, there was a span of 10 bases. Germline V gene lookup returns CDR1 SGHTA and CDR2 FQGTGA. CDR3 nucleotides: TGTGCCAGCAGCCTCGACTTCCGCACAGATACGCAGTATTTT. Its protein is CASSLDFRTDTQYF.

This clonotype came up once. This may stem from a read error, because a much larger clone lies one nucleotide away. The chain is built from TRBV27 and TRBJ1-1; D is ambiguous. From germline, CDR1 is MNHEY and CDR2 SMNVEV (reference sequence). The CDR3 is 15 residues long. V was trimmed by 1 base and J by 0 bases, leaving 9 bases between them. The CDR3 DNA reads as TGTGCCAGCAGTTTATTGCACACGGTGAACACTGAAGCTTTCTTT. Amino acids: CASSLLHTVNTEAFF.